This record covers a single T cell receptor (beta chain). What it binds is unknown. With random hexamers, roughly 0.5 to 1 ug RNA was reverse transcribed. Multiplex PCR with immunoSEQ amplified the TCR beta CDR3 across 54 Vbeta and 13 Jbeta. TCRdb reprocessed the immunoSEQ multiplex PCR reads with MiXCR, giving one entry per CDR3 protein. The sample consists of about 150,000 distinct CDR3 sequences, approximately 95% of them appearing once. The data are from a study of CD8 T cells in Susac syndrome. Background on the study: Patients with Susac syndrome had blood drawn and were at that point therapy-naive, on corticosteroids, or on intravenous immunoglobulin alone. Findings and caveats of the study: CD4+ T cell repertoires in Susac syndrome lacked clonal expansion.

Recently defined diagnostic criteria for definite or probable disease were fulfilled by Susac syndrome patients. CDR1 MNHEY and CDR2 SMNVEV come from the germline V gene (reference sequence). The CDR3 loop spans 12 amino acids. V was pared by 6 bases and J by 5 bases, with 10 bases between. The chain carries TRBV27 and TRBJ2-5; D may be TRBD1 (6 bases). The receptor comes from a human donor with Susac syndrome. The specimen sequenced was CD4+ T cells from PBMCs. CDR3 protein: CASRGHPETQYF. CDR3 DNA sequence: TGTGCCAGCAGGGGACACCCTGAGACCCAGTACTTC.